One and the same sample provided the 29 T cell receptor beta chains below, sequenced in a study of monozygotic twins with inflammatory bowel disease. Reanalyzing the 5' RACE reads, TCRdb keeps one entry per CDR3 protein, without DNA. This repertoire includes approximately 110,000 distinct CDR3 sequences. Sequencing was carried out using blood. The source of these receptors is a human donor with ulcerative colitis or Crohn's disease, or a healthy co-twin of an affected twin (not recorded which).

The V gene is TRBV9, the J gene TRBJ2-1; the D call of TRBD2 rests on TCRdb alone, since no DNA is present to check it. The CDR3 is made up of 17 amino acids. Germline V gene lookup returns CDR1 SGDLS and CDR2 YYNGEE. The CDR3 loop is CASSANLAGGPGNEQFF.

The chain joins TRBV5-1 to TRBJ2-3. The CDR3 runs to 15 residues. Germline V gene sequence: CDR1 SGHRS, CDR2 YFSETQ. CDR3 sequence: CASSGQTSDIDTQYF.

The CDR3 reads CASSPRQGRGEQYF. The chain has TRBV11-2 and TRBJ2-7; TCRdb gives TRBD1 as the D gene, but with no DNA this cannot be confirmed. Germline V gene data show CDR1 as SGHAT and CDR2 as FQNNGV. The CDR3 sequence is 14 residues long.

The chain is built from TRBV5-6 and TRBJ2-4; TCRdb indicates TRBD1, and absent DNA this call remains unverified. There are 17 residues in the CDR3. Germline lookup yields CDR1 SGHDT and CDR2 YYEEEE. CDR3 protein: CASSPHPGGRAKNIQYF.

The chain employs TRBV7-2 and TRBJ1-5; as DNA is missing, the TRBD1 call by TCRdb cannot be tested. This CDR3 region has 15 residues. Germline V CDR1 and CDR2: SGHTA, FQGNSA. CDR3 sequence: CASSLRGGWDQPQHF.

This chain joins TRBV5-5 and TRBJ1-6. This CDR3 has 15 amino acids. Germline-derived CDR1 and CDR2 are SGHKS and YYEKEE (reference sequence). CDR3 region: CASSLEHSNNSPLHF.

The chain has TRBV4-3 and TRBJ2-5; TCRdb reports TRBD1, a call that lacks DNA to check it against. Germline CDR1 and CDR2: LGHNA and YSLEER. The CDR3 runs 17 residues. The CDR3 spells CASSQGIGTGLQETQYF.

The J gene is TRBJ2-5, the V gene TRBV4-3; TCRdb calls TRBD2, which cannot be checked without DNA. Per the germline V gene, CDR1 is LGHNA and CDR2 is YSLEER. The CDR3 extends over 14 amino acids. The CDR3 spells CASSQEGYEGWRAF.

The chain has TRBV28 and TRBJ2-3; the TCRdb D gene call, TRBD2, has no DNA to confirm it. This CDR3 comprises 16 residues. From germline, CDR1 is MDHEN and CDR2 SYDVKM. CDR3 region: CASSSLAGGHVDTQYF.

This sequence joins TRBV12-3 or TRBV12-4 and TRBJ2-1; the TCRdb D gene call, TRBD1, has no DNA to confirm it. The CDR3 covers 17 residues. The CDR3 spells CASSIQVDPGLYNEQFF.

The V and J genes are TRBV12-3 or TRBV12-4 and TRBJ2-4; TCRdb's assignment of TRBD1 cannot be checked, as there is no DNA. The CDR3 contains 14 residues. CDR3 residues: CASSFGGSKNIQYF.

J is TRBJ2-2 and V is TRBV29-1. The CDR3 length is 13 residues. Looked up from germline, CDR1 is SQVTM and CDR2 is ANQGSEA. Here the CDR3 reads CSVRLPNTGELFF.

The V call is TRBV12-3 or TRBV12-4, the J call TRBJ2-7. The CDR3 contains 13 residues. The chain's CDR3 is CASSLKASGEQYF.

V gene TRBV12-3 or TRBV12-4 combines with J gene TRBJ1-1. The CDR3 is made up of 12 amino acids. CDR3 sequence: CASSLYNTEAFF.

The chain combines TRBV6-5 with TRBJ2-7; TCRdb designates TRBD1, a call that cannot be tested without DNA. The CDR3 extends over 14 amino acids. The germline gives CDR1 MNHEY, CDR2 SVGAGI. The CDR3 sequence: CASSYTGQHYEQYF.

This chain links TRBV14 with TRBJ2-4. Germline assignment: CDR1 SGHDN and CDR2 FVKESK. This CDR3 has 14 residues. The CDR3 spells CASSRDRTQNIQYF.

The chain recombines TRBV11-2 with TRBJ2-1; TCRdb returns TRBD2, unconfirmable since there is no DNA. The germline CDR1 and CDR2 sequences are SGHAT and FQNNGV. This CDR3 spans 17 amino acids. CDR3: CASSLDVSSGGEGEQFF.

The V gene is TRBV7-3, the J gene TRBJ2-3; TCRdb indicates TRBD2, and absent DNA this call remains unverified. Looked up from germline, CDR1 is SGHTA and CDR2 is FQGTGA. This CDR3 has 16 amino acids. The CDR3 loop reads CASSSRTSGDTDTQYF.

The J gene is TRBJ1-1, the V gene TRBV7-6. Germline lookup yields CDR1 SGHVS and CDR2 FNYEAQ. The CDR3 is 14 amino acids. CDR3: CASSPNRENTEAFF.

The V and J genes are TRBV7-9 and TRBJ2-5. Germline CDR1 SEHNR, CDR2 FQNEAQ (reference sequence). The CDR3 consists of 14 residues. The CDR3 region is CASSFSFLQETQYF.

The chain has TRBV10-3 and TRBJ2-2; no DNA is available, so the TRBD1 call from TCRdb remains unchecked. The germline CDR1 and CDR2 sequences are ENHRY and SYGVKD. The CDR3 is 14 amino acids. This chain's CDR3 is CAHHPEGVPGELFF.

The chain is built from TRBV7-9 and TRBJ2-1; TCRdb's assignment of TRBD2 cannot be checked, as there is no DNA. This CDR3 comprises 17 residues. Germline CDR1 SEHNR, CDR2 FQNEAQ (reference sequence). CDR3 sequence reads: CASIFWTSGSSDNEQFF.

The chain is built from TRBV5-1 and TRBJ2-1. The CDR3 spans 19 residues. Looked up from germline, CDR1 is SGHRS and CDR2 is YFSETQ. CDR3 region: CASSVDMRHMYTAVNEQFF.

CDR3 residues: CASRTGLGNTEAFF. The V and J genes are TRBV6-1 and TRBJ1-1; TCRdb calls TRBD1, which cannot be checked without DNA. This CDR3 region has 14 residues. CDR1 MNHNS and CDR2 SASEGT come from the germline V gene.

This chain links TRBV6-1 with TRBJ1-2; lacking DNA, the TRBD1 call made by TCRdb goes unchecked. The CDR3 is made up of 13 amino acids. CDR1 and CDR2 from the germline V gene are MNHNS and SASEGT. The CDR3 loop is CAIRWTWGYGYTF.

The V and J genes are TRBV20-1 and TRBJ2-2. From germline, CDR1 is DFQATT and CDR2 SNEGSKA (reference sequence). The CDR3 is made up of 11 amino acids. The CDR3 is CSAGNTGELFF.

V and J are TRBV7-2 and TRBJ2-7; TCRdb calls TRBD1, which cannot be checked without DNA. This CDR3 has 14 amino acids. From germline, CDR1 is SGHTA and CDR2 FQGNSA. The CDR3 region is CASSLEGVDYEQYF. The variable domain in full, with the rest retrieved from reference TRBV7-2 and TRBJ2-7, is GAGVSQSPSNKVTEKGKDVELRCDPISGHTALYWYRQSLGQGLEFLIYFQGNSAPDKSGLPSDRFSAERTGGSVSTLTIQRTQQEDSAVYLCASSLEGVDYEQYFGPGTRLTVT.

V usage is TRBV4-2 and J usage is TRBJ2-5; TCRdb designates TRBD2, a call that cannot be tested without DNA. Per the germline V gene, CDR1 is LGHNA and CDR2 is YNFKEQ. This CDR3 contains 19 residues. CDR3 loop: CASSQDLESLAGDQETQYF.

The genes are TRBV7-8 and TRBJ2-3; there is no DNA to check the TCRdb D call of TRBD1. CDR1 and CDR2 from the germline V gene are SGHVS and FQNEAQ. This CDR3 spans 14 amino acids. The CDR3 protein is CASSFEGARDTQYF.